What follows describes a single T cell receptor beta chain. Per the original data handling: Amplification with reference gene primers provided the estimates of nucleated cell counts. Here immunoSEQ multiplex PCR was the method, and the copy in TCRdb shows in-frame clones only, minus some. The DNA was the basis for D and trimming; V, J and clone size are from that table. This table holds over 150,000 clones, around 89% found once. This sample was included in a study of blood T cell repertoires in COVID-19. Study details: The study drew acute and convalescent COVID-19 samples from the United States, Italy and Spain.

The V gene's germline CDR1 is MDHEN and CDR2 SYDVKM. This CDR3 spans 14 amino acids. Losses at the gene ends were 5 bases for V and 4 bases for J; bases not matched to a gene: 7. The material sequenced was peripheral blood. This TCR was sampled from a man aged 18 to 29 who had recovered from COVID-19. The genes are TRBV28 and TRBJ2-5; 7 nucleotides agree with TRBD2. Here the CDR3 reads CASSPAGRLETQYF. CDR3 DNA sequence: TGTGCCAGCAGTCCAGCGGGACGTTTAGAGACCCAGTACTTC.